Listed here are 12 T cell receptor beta chains from one sample, sequenced in a study of Ad26.COV2.S vaccination and SARS-CoV-2 variants. Libraries were prepared by immunoSEQ multiplex PCR; TCRdb keeps only in-frame clonotypes and omits some of them. The table records around 340,000 clones, 75% to 90% of them present only once. Described treatment: over 15 received Ad26.COV2.S at low or high dose, single or two shots; roughly five received placebo; per-sample allocation not given. Each sample was drawn 63 days after the first injection (of vaccine or placebo). The material was peripheral blood, obtained in a trial of Ad26.COV2.S vaccine versus placebo. The receptors come from a person aged 18-65 years who received the Ad26.COV2.S COVID-19 vaccine or a placebo.

The V gene is TRBV11-2, the J gene TRBJ2-1; TRBD2 agrees at 11 bases. Germline V lookup: CDR1 SGHAT, CDR2 FQNNGV. After removal of 5 bases from V and 7 bases from J, the junction contained 13 bases not matched to a gene. The CDR3 spans 17 residues. The CDR3 spells CASSPTALAGVDNEQFF. The CDR3 DNA is TGTGCCAGCAGCCCGACCGCACTAGCGGGAGTTGATAATGAGCAGTTCTTC.

The chain joins TRBV19 to TRBJ1-2, with 8 bases lining up with TRBD1. The length of the CDR3 is 14 residues. V lost 6 bases and J lost 1; bases outside the gene matches: 4. Germline CDR1 reads LNHDA; CDR2 reads SQIVND (reference sequence). The CDR3 nucleotides read TGTGCCAGTAGCCGCGGACAGGGTAACTATGGCTACACCTTC. Translating it yields CASSRGQGNYGYTF. Looking up the rest from reference TRBV19 and TRBJ1-2 gives the full variable domain: DGGITQSPKYLFRKEGQNVTLSCEQNLNHDAMYWYRQDPGQGLRLIYYSQIVNDFQKGDIAEGYSVSREKKESFPLTVTSAQKNPTAFYLCASSRGQGNYGYTFGSGTRLTVV.

In nucleotides, the CDR3 is TGTGCCAGCAGCTTAGCGGCGGACAGGGGTTACGAGCAGTACTTC. Translated: CASSLAADRGYEQYF. The chain uses TRBV7-2 and TRBJ2-7, with 9 positions matching TRBD1. The CDR3 spans 15 residues. Germline CDR1 reads SGHTA; CDR2 reads FQGNSA. The junction had 4 bases not matched to a gene; V was cut back by 0 bases and J by 4 bases.

The chain uses TRBV6-5 and TRBJ2-7; D unresolved. CDR1 MNHEY and CDR2 SVGAGI come from the germline V gene. CDR3 size: 14 residues. Trimming removed 2 bases at V and 2 bases at J, with 10 bases between. The CDR3: CASSYRTAAYEQYF. CDR3 in DNA: TGTGCCAGCAGTTACCGGACCGCTGCCTACGAGCAGTACTTC.

This clone was found a few times. The rearrangement uses TRBV5-6 and TRBJ1-2; 9 bases are shared with TRBD1. V trimming: 0 bases; J trimming: 3 bases; junction bases outside the gene matches: 6. The V gene's germline CDR1 is SGHDT and CDR2 YYEEEE. There are 16 residues in the CDR3. As DNA, the CDR3 is TGTGCCAGCAGCTTGGCGGGACAGGGTTTGGACTATGGCTACACCTTC. Protein sequence: CASSLAGQGLDYGYTF.

This clone occurred once. The chain links TRBV7-9 to TRBJ2-3; 7 bases agree with TRBD2. V gave up 5 bases and J gave up 5 bases; unmatched junction bases: 13. From germline, CDR1 is SEHNR and CDR2 FQNEAQ (reference sequence). This CDR3 is built from 16 residues. The CDR3 here is CASSPTTGGYGDTQYF. CDR3 coding DNA: TGTGCCAGCAGCCCAACGACGGGGGGATACGGAGATACGCAGTATTTT. Supplemented by reference TRBV7-9 and TRBJ2-3, the full variable domain reads DTGVSQNPRHKITKRGQNVTFRCDPISEHNRLYWYRQTLGQGPEFLTYFQNEAQLEKSRLLSDRFSAERPKGSFSTLEIQRTEQGDSAMYLCASSPTTGGYGDTQYFGPGTRLTVL.

This clone came up a few times. V usage is TRBV6-5 and J usage is TRBJ1-1; tentative D call: TRBD1 (6 bases). CDR3 size: 14 residues. CDR1 is MNHEY, CDR2 SVGAGI, per germline. Trimming cost V 2 bases and J 0 bases, with 7 bases left between them. The CDR3 protein is CASSYGGLNTEAFF. CDR3 DNA: TGTGCCAGCAGTTACGGGGGCCTGAACACTGAAGCTTTCTTT.

The chain is built from TRBV24-1 and TRBJ2-5, with unresolved D. V was cut by 2 bases and J by 1 base, with 25 bases left in between. The germline V gene encodes CDR1 KGHDR and CDR2 SFDVKD. The CDR3 runs to 20 residues. The CDR3 DNA reads TGTGCCACCAGTGATTCGGAAGTCCCGACGAACGACCCTTCCCAAGAGACCCAGTACTTC. Translating it yields CATSDSEVPTNDPSQETQYF.

The chain uses TRBV6-5 and TRBJ1-1; no reliable D call. The germline CDR1 and CDR2 sequences are MNHEY and SVGAGI. The CDR3 spans 12 residues. V lost 6 bases, J lost 4 bases, and 9 bases lay in between. The CDR3 region is CASRSGVTEAFF. CDR3 nucleotide sequence: TGTGCCAGCAGGTCTGGGGTCACTGAAGCTTTCTTT.

V usage is TRBV19 and J usage is TRBJ2-1; 7 nucleotides line up with TRBD2. Germline V CDR1 and CDR2: LNHDA, SQIVND (reference sequence). V lost 6 bases, J lost 0 bases, and 5 bases stayed unmatched. This CDR3 is 15 amino acids long. The CDR3, as DNA: TGTGCCAGTAGCATCGGCGGGGGCTCCTACAATGAGCAGTTCTTC. Protein: CASSIGGGSYNEQFF.

The V gene is TRBV3-1 (or the pseudogene TRBV3-2), the J gene TRBJ2-3; 10 positions match TRBD2. Germline CDR1 reads LGHDT; CDR2 reads YNNKEL (reference sequence). V lost 3 bases and J lost 5; bases outside the gene matches: 14. The CDR3 contains 18 residues. As DNA, the CDR3 is TGTGCCAGCAGCCAGACGGTATTAGCGGGGGGAGGGGGAGATACGCAGTATTTT. This translates into CASSQTVLAGGGGDTQYF.

The DNA for the CDR3 is TGTGCCAGCAGCCCCCCTCTAGCGGGGGGGAAAAACATTCAGTACTTC. Translation gives CASSPPLAGGKNIQYF. The genes are TRBV7-9 and TRBJ2-4; 12 positions match TRBD2. CDR3 length equals 16 residues. Germline CDR1 reads SEHNR; CDR2 reads FQNEAQ (reference sequence). J lost 4 bases, V lost 5 bases, and 6 bases had no gene match.